This TCR beta chain stems from a study of blood T cell repertoires in COVID-19. The wider study: Some COVID-19 samples were acute and others convalescent; all came from the United States, Italy and Spain. PBMCs, B-cell-depleted T cells, or T cells were the source of the cDNA or gDNA that made up the material.

As processed by the authors: Cell counts per sample came from amplifying reference gene primers. The protocol was immunoSEQ multiplex PCR, while the TCRdb copy is restricted to in-frame clones and leaves out a portion. The V and J calls and clone size come from that table; D and trimming were worked out from the DNA. The repertoire holds 100,000 to 150,000 clones, with about 92% as singletons. This CDR3 is 13 amino acids long. The chain is built from TRBV21-1 and TRBJ2-7; TRBD2 reflects the table's D call only, with no check against the DNA. TRBV21-1 is a pseudogene locus. Sequenced: peripheral blood. The receptor was isolated from a man aged 45-65 years with active COVID-19. The CDR3 DNA reads TGTGCCAGCAGCCCCGAGAGAGGGTACGAGCAGTACGTC. This encodes CASSPERGYEQYV.